This T cell receptor (beta chain) was profiled in a study of cytomegalovirus exposure and HLA in healthy donors. Per the germline V gene, CDR1 is SEHNR and CDR2 is FQNEAQ (reference sequence). This CDR3 region has 16 residues. Trimming took 1 base from V and 2 from J; bases not matched to a gene: 4. This clone showed up just a few times. Its matching antigen is unknown. General study points: A later analysis, which compared TCR beta chains of equal frequency, found the HLA-associated ones more clonally expanded.

Primers included in the PCR were 60 Vbeta and 13 Jbeta primers. The repertoire was sequenced with immunoSEQ multiplex PCR; TCRdb's copy has only in-frame clones and lacks some. The table shows over 150,000 clones, with 80% occurring only once. This chain uses TRBV7-9 with TRBJ2-2, with TRBD1 matching 7 bases. This TCR was sampled from a man aged 25-40 years in good health and CMV-seropositive. The sequenced material came from PBMCs. The CDR3 spells CASSLVRDRNTGELFF. CDR3 sequence (DNA): TGTGCCAGCAGCTTAGTAAGGGACAGAAACACCGGGGAGCTGTTTTTT.